The entry below gives a single T cell receptor beta chain sequence along with its context. Its matching antigen is unknown. Germline loops: CDR1 MDHEN, CDR2 SYDVKM. The CDR3 has 20 residues. V was pared by 4 bases and J by 4 bases, with 17 bases of the junction left unmatched. This entry belongs to a study of graft-versus-host responses after intestinal transplantation. Study details: Transplant types were multivisceral, liver-intestinal, or isolated intestinal. General study results and limits: Across patients carrying graft-donor T cell macrochimerism, allografts held high graft-versus-host to host-versus-graft clonal ratios.

The table came from immunoSEQ multiplex PCR; TCRdb's copy has only in-frame clones and leaves some out. Of 150,000 or so clones listed, about 90% are singletons. This receptor was taken from a human donor who received an intestinal transplant. The gene calls are TRBV28 and TRBJ2-1; TRBD2 matches at 12 bases. Here the sequenced sample was unstimulated CD4+ T cells sorted from spleen or lymph node cells, taken before intestinal transplant. CDR3: CASSSRWTSGMGGVYNEQFF. CDR3 coding DNA: TGTGCCAGCAGTTCTCGATGGACTAGCGGGATGGGAGGGGTATACAATGAGCAGTTCTTC.